This T cell receptor (beta chain) was identified in a study of response to subunit inactivated influenza vaccine. This clonotype was counted only a few times. The CDR3 spans 14 residues. Germline V gene lookup returns CDR1 MNHNS and CDR2 SASEGT. V gave up 4 bases and J gave up 3 bases; unmatched junction bases: 2. One entry per CDR3 protein results from TCRdb running MiXCR on the RT-PCR reads. The sample shows some 800,000 distinct CDR3 sequences, less than 25% of them seen only once. Sequencing used PBMCs from blood, obtained around 5 days after vaccination. This chain joins TRBV6-1 and TRBJ2-1, with TRBD2 matching over 8 bases. The sequence derives from a man aged 50 or older who received an inactivated influenza vaccine. CDR3 sequence (DNA): TGTGCCAGCAGTGTCCGGGAGGGCTACAATGAGCAGTTCTTC. Translated: CASSVREGYNEQFF.